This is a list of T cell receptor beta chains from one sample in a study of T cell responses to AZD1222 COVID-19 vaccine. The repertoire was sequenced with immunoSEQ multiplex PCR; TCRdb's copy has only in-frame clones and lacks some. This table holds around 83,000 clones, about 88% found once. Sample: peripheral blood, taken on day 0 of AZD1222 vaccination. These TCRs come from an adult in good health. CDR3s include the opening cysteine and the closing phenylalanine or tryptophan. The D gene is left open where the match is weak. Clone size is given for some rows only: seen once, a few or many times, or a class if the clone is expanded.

CASSRGTSGRSTDTQYF	TGCGCCAGCAGCAGGGGGACTAGCGGGAGGAGCACAGATACGCAGTATTTT	TRBD2	TRBV5-1	TRBJ2-3	-
CATSDAGRSYNEQFF	TGTGCCACCAGTGATGCCGGACGGTCCTACAATGAGCAGTTCTTC	-	TRBV24-1	TRBJ2-1	-
CATSDPRTGGNQPQHF	TGTGCCACCAGTGACCCCCGGACAGGGGGCAATCAGCCCCAGCATTTT	TRBD1	TRBV24-1	TRBJ1-5	-
CASSNRGETQYF	TGTGCCAGTAGTAACAGGGGTGAGACCCAGTACTTC	TRBD1	TRBV19	TRBJ2-5	once
CATSREISPQHF	TGTGCCACCAGCAGAGAGATTAGCCCCCAGCATTTT	-	TRBV15	TRBJ1-5	-
CASSLLGPDEKLFF	TGTGCCAGCAGTCTCCTGGGGCCGGATGAAAAACTGTTTTTT	-	TRBV6-5	TRBJ1-4	-
CASSIRTTNEQFF	TGTGCCAGTAGTATCAGGACTACCAATGAGCAGTTCTTC	-	TRBV19	TRBJ2-1	-
CASSSLGSGTEAFF	TGTGCCAGCAGTTCCCTGGGAAGCGGCACTGAAGCTTTCTTT	-	TRBV28	TRBJ1-1	-
CASSQEGQGWNEQFF	TGTGCCAGCAGCCAAGAGGGACAGGGGTGGAATGAGCAGTTCTTC	TRBD1	TRBV14	TRBJ2-1	-
CASSQGLAGVYEQYF	TGTGCCAGCTCACAGGGACTAGCGGGGGTATACGAGCAGTACTTC	TRBD2	TRBV18	TRBJ2-7	-
CASSPRTSGNTGELFF	TGTGCCAGCTCACCTCGGACTAGCGGAAACACCGGGGAGCTGTTTTTT	TRBD2	TRBV18	TRBJ2-2	-
CASSVVGSGGNEQFF	TGTGCCAGCAGCGTAGTGGGAAGTGGGGGCAATGAGCAGTTCTTC	-	TRBV9	TRBJ2-1	-
CASSLEPGPYEQYF	TGTGCCAGCAGCTTAGAACCAGGGCCCTACGAGCAGTACTTC	-	TRBV7-9	TRBJ2-7	-
CASSEWALYEQYF	TGTGCCAGCAGTGAGTGGGCTCTCTACGAGCAGTACTTC	-	TRBV6-4	TRBJ2-7	once
CASSQAFSTNEKLFF	TGCGCCAGCAGCCAAGCTTTCTCAACTAATGAAAAACTGTTTTTT	-	TRBV4-3	TRBJ1-4	-
CASSVDLPNSGNTIYF	TGTGCCAGCAGCGTAGATTTACCGAACTCTGGAAACACCATATATTTT	-	TRBV9	TRBJ1-3	-
CASSVVPSGYNEQFF	TGTGCCAGCAGCGTTGTCCCTAGCGGGTACAATGAGCAGTTCTTC	TRBD2	TRBV9	TRBJ2-1	-
CASSLDPNSYEQYF	TGTGCCAGCAGCTTAGATCCAAACTCCTACGAGCAGTACTTC	-	TRBV7-2	TRBJ2-7	-
CASSETGLNTEAFF	TGTGCCAGCAGCGAGACAGGGTTGAACACTGAAGCTTTCTTT	TRBD1	TRBV7-2	TRBJ1-1	-
CSVVSGQGNQPQHF	TGCAGCGTTGTATCAGGACAGGGAAATCAGCCCCAGCATTTT	TRBD1	TRBV29-1	TRBJ1-5	-
CASSGSNYNEQFF	TGTGCCAGCAGTGGCTCAAATTACAATGAGCAGTTCTTC	-	TRBV6-6	TRBJ2-1	-
CASSLGWDTEAFF	TGTGCCAGCAGCTTGGGGTGGGACACTGAAGCTTTCTTT	-	TRBV28	TRBJ1-1	-
CASSHPRDRGRKLFF	TGTGCCAGCAGCCACCCCCGGGACAGGGGCCGAAAACTGTTTTTT	TRBD1	TRBV3-1/TRBV3-2	TRBJ1-4	-
CASSVGGANTNEQFF	TGTGCCAGCAGCGTAGGTGGGGCGAACACTAATGAGCAGTTCTTC	-	TRBV9	TRBJ2-1	-
CSVGRQGILYF	TGCAGCGTTGGAAGACAGGGGATCCTGTACTTC	TRBD1	TRBV29-1	TRBJ2-7	-
CASSVGNSGSYEQYF	TGTGCCAGCAGCGTAGGGAATAGCGGGAGTTACGAGCAGTACTTC	TRBD2	TRBV9	TRBJ2-7	-
CASSDRASWNEQFF	TGTGCCAGCAGTGACAGGGCTTCTTGGAATGAGCAGTTCTTC	TRBD1	TRBV28	TRBJ2-1	-
CASSYLKGPQHF	TGTGCCAGCAGTTACCTAAAGGGGCCCCAGCATTTT	-	TRBV28	TRBJ1-5	-
CASSLVPGTGNYGYTF	TGTGCCAGCAGTTTGGTCCCTGGGACAGGAAACTATGGCTACACCTTC	TRBD1	TRBV28	TRBJ1-2	-
CATSDSAGGRGNTQYF	TGTGCCACCAGTGATTCGGCGGGCGGGAGGGGGAATACGCAGTATTTT	TRBD2	TRBV24-1	TRBJ2-3	-
CAVKGPPRGQNTGELFF	TGTGCCGTCAAGGGCCCCCCCAGGGGGCAGAACACCGGGGAGCTGTTTTTT	TRBD1	TRBV10-3	TRBJ2-2	-
CATGGRDEQYF	TGTGCCACCGGGGGAAGAGACGAGCAGTACTTC	-	TRBV12-1	TRBJ2-7	-
CASLDGAGNTIYF	TGTGCCAGCTTGGATGGTGCCGGAAACACCATATATTTT	-	TRBV6-5	TRBJ1-3	-
CATSRDLGGSDSPLHF	TGTGCCACCAGCAGAGATTTAGGAGGGTCTGACTCACCCCTCCACTTT	-	TRBV15	TRBJ1-6	-
CASSPTDIAGAHNEQFF	TGTGCCAGCAGTCCGACCGATATAGCGGGAGCCCACAATGAGCAGTTCTTC	TRBD2	TRBV28	TRBJ2-1	-
CASSQGNERTEAFF	TGCGCCAGCAGCCAGGGGAACGAGAGGACTGAAGCTTTCTTT	-	TRBV4-3	TRBJ1-1	-
CASSSRGGYGYTF	TGTGCCAGCAGCTCCAGGGGTGGATATGGCTACACCTTC	-	TRBV7-2	TRBJ1-2	-
CSVETGGGYGYTF	TGCAGCGTTGAAACAGGGGGCGGCTATGGCTACACCTTC	TRBD1	TRBV29-1	TRBJ1-2	-
CAIMGDRGNTEAFF	TGTGCCATCATGGGGGACAGGGGTAACACTGAAGCTTTCTTT	TRBD1	TRBV10-3	TRBJ1-1	few
CASSYWTSGTDEQYF	TGTGCCAGCAGTTACTGGACTAGCGGTACGGACGAGCAGTACTTC	TRBD2	TRBV6-2/TRBV6-3	TRBJ2-7	-